The 22 T cell receptor beta chains listed next were all sequenced from one sample in a study of CD8 T cells in ankylosing spondylitis. Each CDR3 protein is one row after TCRdb ran MiXCR on the 5' RACE reads. The profile shows tens of thousands of distinct CDR3 sequences, 4.5% to 6% of them singletons. Sequencing used blood, either unsorted or a sorted T cell fraction (not recorded which). The receptors shown here come from a male donor with ankylosing spondylitis or in good health (not recorded which).

This clonotype has a count of ten or more. This chain uses TRBV20-1 with TRBJ2-1; D gene unclear. The CDR3 is 14 amino acids. Trimming pared 6 bases from V and 0 bases from J, leaving 12 bases between. Germline lookup yields CDR1 DFQATT and CDR2 SNEGSKA (reference sequence). The CDR3: CSAKDSLSYNEQFF. The CDR3 DNA is TGCAGTGCCAAAGACTCCCTCTCCTACAATGAGCAGTTCTTC.

This clonotype was seen at least ten times. The chain joins TRBV7-2 to TRBJ2-1; D is uncertain. V was shortened by 0 bases and J by 7 bases, with 19 bases between the two germline ends. The CDR3 extends over 17 amino acids. Germline V lookup: CDR1 SGHTA, CDR2 FQGNSA. CDR3 protein: CASSLARWSDGQNEQFF. Written as DNA, the CDR3 is TGTGCCAGCAGCTTAGCGAGGTGGTCAGATGGGCAAAATGAGCAGTTCTTC.

This clonotype has at least ten counts. DNA for the CDR3: TGTGCCAGCAGTTACTCCGGACTAGCGGGTAACGGGGAGCTGTTTTTT. Its protein is CASSYSGLAGNGELFF. The chain combines TRBV6-5 with TRBJ2-2; 11 bases are shared with TRBD2. This CDR3 contains 16 residues. The trim removed 0 bases at V and 7 bases at J, leaving 4 bases unmatched. From germline, CDR1 is MNHEY and CDR2 SVGAGI.

This clonotype occurred many times. CDR3 protein: CSAARSGGGSTDTQYF. DNA for the CDR3: TGCAGTGCCGCGAGGTCCGGTGGGGGGAGCACAGATACGCAGTATTTT. The chain combines TRBV20-1 with TRBJ2-3, with D maybe TRBD2 (6 bases). Germline-derived CDR1 and CDR2 are DFQATT and SNEGSKA (reference sequence). V lost 6 bases to trimming and J lost 0 bases, with 19 bases between them. This CDR3 is 16 amino acids long.

This clonotype was counted at least ten times. The V and J genes are TRBV6-6 and TRBJ1-5; D uncertain. Germline CDR1 MNHNY, CDR2 SVGAGI (reference sequence). The V gene lost 7 bases and the J gene lost 5 bases, with 12 bases spanning the gap. The CDR3 extends over 13 amino acids. The CDR3 loop reads CASTTSPYQPQHF. CDR3 in DNA: TGTGCCAGCACTACCAGTCCGTATCAGCCCCAGCATTTT.

This clonotype was seen repeatedly, ten times or more. V gene TRBV19 combines with J gene TRBJ2-1; 9 positions match TRBD2. From germline, CDR1 is LNHDA and CDR2 SQIVND (reference sequence). J gave up 7 bases and V 5 bases, and 6 bases lay outside the gene matches. The CDR3 covers 14 residues. The CDR3 spells CASSGASGVNEQFF. CDR3 nucleotides: TGTGCCAGTAGTGGGGCTAGCGGGGTAAATGAGCAGTTCTTC.

This clonotype was detected ten times or more. The V gene is TRBV19, the J gene TRBJ2-1; 7 bases agree with TRBD2. This CDR3 has 15 amino acids. V lost 5 bases, J lost 10 bases, and 14 bases stayed unmatched. Looked up from germline, CDR1 is LNHDA and CDR2 is SQIVND (reference sequence). CDR3 in amino acids: CASSGVWGGELEQFF. CDR3 nucleotide sequence: TGTGCCAGTAGTGGCGTTTGGGGGGGGGAATTAGAGCAGTTCTTC. The full variable domain, with the rest looked up from reference TRBV19 and TRBJ2-1, is DGGITQSPKYLFRKEGQNVTLSCEQNLNHDAMYWYRQDPGQGLRLIYYSQIVNDFQKGDIAEGYSVSREKKESFPLTVTSAQKNPTAFYLCASSGVWGGELEQFFGPGTRLTVL.

This clonotype was detected many times. The chain uses TRBV11-3 and TRBJ2-5; 7 nucleotides line up with TRBD1. CDR1 SGHNT and CDR2 YENEEA come from the germline V gene. The CDR3 sequence is 16 residues long. The V segment lost 1 base and the J segment 4 bases; nucleotides outside the gene matches: 9. The CDR3 coding sequence is TGTGCCAGCAGCTTAGGGGTTACAGGGGCGATAGAGACCCAGTACTTC. This encodes CASSLGVTGAIETQYF.

This clonotype was seen at least ten times. J is TRBJ1-3 and V is TRBV5-5, with D unclear. This CDR3 comprises 15 residues. The germline V and J ends were trimmed by 0 bases and 2 bases, with 9 bases remaining between them. In germline, CDR1 is SGHKS, CDR2 YYEKEE (reference sequence). CDR3 residues: CASSLEGHTGNTIYF. In DNA, the CDR3 is TGTGCCAGCAGCTTGGAAGGCCACACTGGAAACACCATATATTTT.

The chain is built from TRBV6-5 and TRBJ1-1; 7 bases are a match to TRBD1. Unmatched junction bases numbered 6, after V lost 0 bases and J lost 8 bases. CDR1 MNHEY and CDR2 SVGAGI come from the germline V gene. The CDR3 extends over 14 amino acids. The CDR3 DNA sequence: TGTGCCAGCAGTTACTCGCGGGCGACAGGGGAAGCTTTCTTT. This sequence encodes CASSYSRATGEAFF.

This clonotype was counted many times. This CDR3 reads CSAVKEGYEQYF. The CDR3 DNA reads TGCAGCGCAGTTAAGGAGGGTTACGAGCAGTACTTC. The genes are TRBV29-1 and TRBJ2-7, with a possible D match to TRBD2 (6 bases). CDR3 length equals 12 residues. CDR1 is SQVTM and CDR2 is ANQGSEA in the germline V gene. Trimming took off 7 bases at V and 4 bases at J, with 14 bases between the two ends.

This clonotype was detected ten times or more. The V gene is TRBV2, the J gene TRBJ2-5; possibly TRBD1 for D (5 bases). CDR1 and CDR2 (germline): SNHLY, FYNNEI. V lost 6 bases, J lost 5 bases, and 10 bases lay in between. The CDR3 is 12 residues long. The CDR3 nucleotides are TGTGCCAGCAGGGAAAAGGGGGAGACCCAGTACTTC. Residues: CASREKGETQYF.

In its sample, this clonotype was seen many times. The V gene is TRBV7-6, the J gene TRBJ2-7; TRBD1 matches 10 bases. Germline trimming cut 6 bases from V and 2 bases from J; bases unmatched to any gene: 7. This CDR3 is built from 15 residues. Germline CDR1 reads SGHVS; CDR2 reads FNYEAQ. The DNA of the CDR3 is TGTGCCAGCAGTATCGGGACAGGGGCTACCTACGAGCAGTACTTC. The encoded protein is CASSIGTGATYEQYF. Together with reference TRBV7-6 and TRBJ2-7, the CDR3 gives the full variable domain: GAGVSQSPRYKVTKRGQDVALRCDPISGHVSLYWYRQALGQGPEFLTYFNYEAQQDKSGLPNDRFSAERPEGSISTLTIQRTEQRDSAMYRCASSIGTGATYEQYFGPGTRLTVT.

This clonotype appeared many times. The chain employs TRBV9 and TRBJ2-1; D unclear. Trimming removed 0 bases at V and 0 bases at J, with 10 bases between. Germline V CDR1 and CDR2: SGDLS, YYNGEE. This CDR3 contains 16 residues. CDR3 region: CASSVGVVSSYNEQFF. Here the CDR3 DNA reads TGTGCCAGCAGCGTAGGGGTCGTCAGCTCCTACAATGAGCAGTTCTTC. Full variable domain (remainder filled in from reference TRBV9 and TRBJ2-1): DSGVTQTPKHLITATGQRVTLRCSPRSGDLSVYWYQQSLDQGLQFLIQYYNGEERAKGNILERFSAQQFPDLHSELNLSSLELGDSALYFCASSVGVVSSYNEQFFGPGTRLTVL.

Worth noting for this clonotype: Possible read error: a much larger clone is one base away. The chain employs TRBV4-2 and TRBJ2-1, with D tentatively TRBD1 (6 bases). Trimming pared 4 bases from V and 0 bases from J, leaving 13 bases between. This CDR3 region has 16 residues. Looked up from germline, CDR1 is LGHNA and CDR2 is YNFKEQ. Here the CDR3 reads CASSPGQSISYNEQFF. The CDR3 DNA is TGTGCCAGCAGCCCCGGACAGTCCATCTCCTACAATGAGCAGTTCTTC.

In this sample, this clonotype turned up many times. The chain couples TRBV7-9 to TRBJ2-1; TRBD2 matches at 8 bases. The junction had 2 bases not matched to a gene; V was cut back by 1 base and J by 3 bases. The CDR3 contains 15 residues. Germline CDR1 is SEHNR and CDR2 is FQNEAQ (reference sequence). CDR3 coding DNA: TGTGCCAGCAGCTTAGATACTAGCGGCTACAATGAGCAGTTCTTC. Translation gives CASSLDTSGYNEQFF.

This clonotype was picked up a small number of times. The gene calls are TRBV7-9 and TRBJ2-5, with TRBD2 as a possible D gene (5 bases). The ends were cut back, 5 bases at V and 3 bases at J, with 16 bases in the middle. The CDR3 covers 15 residues. Germline-derived CDR1 and CDR2 are SEHNR and FQNEAQ (reference sequence). CDR3 sequence reads: CASSIRSLGEETQYF. CDR3 DNA sequence: TGTGCCAGCAGCATCCGGTCCCTCGGGGAAGAGACCCAGTACTTC. The full variable domain, rest sourced from reference TRBV7-9 and TRBJ2-5, is DTGVSQNPRHKITKRGQNVTFRCDPISEHNRLYWYRQTLGQGPEFLTYFQNEAQLEKSRLLSDRFSAERPKGSFSTLEIQRTEQGDSAMYLCASSIRSLGEETQYFGPGTRLLVL.

This clonotype was detected many times. The chain combines TRBV15 with TRBJ1-4, with 9 bases aligning to TRBD1. The CDR3 sequence is 18 residues long. V lost 0 bases to trimming and J lost 8 bases; unmatched junction nucleotides: 13. Germline assignment: CDR1 LNHNV and CDR2 YYDKDF (reference sequence). The CDR3 nucleotides read TGTGCCACCAGCAGAGAACTAGTTTCGACAGGGGGTACGGAAAAACTGTTTTTT. This translates into CATSRELVSTGGTEKLFF.

This clonotype was found many times. The V and J genes are TRBV13 and TRBJ1-4; D perhaps matches TRBD1 (6 bases). CDR1 is PRHDT and CDR2 is FYEKMQ in the germline V gene (reference sequence). V was shortened by 0 bases and J by 7 bases, with 21 bases between the two germline ends. This CDR3 spans 18 amino acids. The CDR3 nucleotides are TGTGCCAGCAGCTTAGGCCTGAACTCGGGGGCTTTTGGTGAAAAACTGTTTTTT. It yields the protein CASSLGLNSGAFGEKLFF.

This clonotype was picked up many times. The genes are TRBV5-1 and TRBJ1-5; no reliable D call. Per germline, CDR1 SGHRS and CDR2 YFSETQ. The CDR3 has 13 residues. The germline V and J ends were trimmed by 4 bases and 2 bases, with 7 bases remaining between them. The CDR3 reads CASSVQGNQPQHF. Written as DNA, the CDR3 is TGCGCCAGCAGCGTTCAGGGCAATCAGCCCCAGCATTTT.

This clonotype was recorded many times. The chain couples TRBV5-8 to TRBJ2-7, with D perhaps matching TRBD1 (6 bases). V lost 0 bases and J lost 4, with 17 bases in between. CDR1 SGHTS and CDR2 YDEGEE come from the germline V gene. This CDR3 contains 16 residues. This CDR3 reads CASSLERTAGWYEQYF. CDR3 in DNA: TGTGCCAGCAGCTTGGAGCGGACAGCCGGGTGGTACGAGCAGTACTTC.

This clonotype was picked up many times. V usage is TRBV20-1 and J usage is TRBJ2-7; 10 bases fit TRBD2. The CDR3 has 15 residues. V lost 1 base to trimming and J lost 3 bases; unmatched junction nucleotides: 6. CDR1 is DFQATT, CDR2 SNEGSKA, per germline (reference sequence). CDR3 nucleotides: TGCAGTGCTAGAGCAGAGCCTAGCGGGAGCTACGAGCAGTACTTC. Protein: CSARAEPSGSYEQYF.